This is a list of T cell receptor beta chains from one sample in a study of shared clonotypes between healthy human individuals. Sequencing was performed with immunoSEQ multiplex PCR; in TCRdb, only in-frame clones are kept and a portion is missing. This table holds 400,000 to 500,000 clones, about 80% found once. The sequencing sample was made of PBMCs. The receptors shown here come from a woman in her forties in good health. Some clones in this sample may be carry-over from other donors' samples. Each CDR3 is given with its conserved first and last residue. A D gene is named only where the DNA matches it firmly. Clone size is given for some rows only: seen once, a few or many times, or a class if the clone is expanded.

v_call	d_call	j_call	clone_size	cdr3_length	cdr3_aa	cdr3_nt
TRBV6-5	NA	TRBJ2-1	NA	12	CASSPNVNEQFF	TGTGCCAGCAGCCCTAATGTAAATGAGCAGTTCTTC
TRBV6-1	TRBD2	TRBJ2-3	NA	18	CASSAPAGGPGFSDTQYF	TGTGCCAGCAGTGCGCCAGCGGGAGGGCCGGGTTTTTCAGATACGCAGTATTTT
TRBV30	TRBD2	TRBJ2-2	NA	15	CAWSAGLAGTGELFF	TGTGCCTGGAGCGCGGGACTAGCGGGAACCGGGGAGCTGTTTTTT
TRBV18	NA	TRBJ1-3	few	18	CASSPPFRANHSGNTIYF	TGTGCCAGCTCACCACCGTTTAGGGCGAACCACTCTGGAAACACCATATATTTT
TRBV4-3	NA	TRBJ1-4	NA	14	CASSQHKQGEKLFF	TGCGCCAGCAGCCAACATAAACAGGGTGAAAAACTGTTTTTT
TRBV7-9	NA	TRBJ1-4	NA	16	CASSRGAGGGDEKLFF	TGTGCCAGCAGCCGAGGGGCGGGAGGGGGAGATGAAAAACTGTTTTTT
TRBV7-8	TRBD1	TRBJ1-5	once	15	CASSFSTGGNQPQHF	TGTGCCAGCAGTTTTTCTACAGGGGGCAATCAGCCCCAGCATTTT
TRBV7-9	NA	TRBJ1-2	NA	13	CASSLQPLLGYTF	TGTGCCAGCAGCTTGCAACCCTTATTAGGCTACACCTTC
TRBV7-2	TRBD2	TRBJ2-7	NA	16	CASSFSGSGANYEQYF	TGTGCCAGCAGTTTTAGCGGTAGCGGGGCGAACTACGAGCAGTACTTC
TRBV7-9	NA	TRBJ1-1	NA	18	CASSLDTGFMGMNTEAFF	TGTGCCAGCAGCTTAGACACAGGGTTTATGGGGATGAACACTGAAGCTTTCTTT
TRBV5-1	TRBD1	TRBJ2-2	NA	17	CASSLVSGGSGAGELFF	TGCGCCAGCAGCTTGGTTTCAGGGGGCAGCGGCGCCGGGGAGCTGTTTTTT
TRBV28	TRBD1	TRBJ1-2	once	14	CASSQGGLYYGYTF	TGTGCCAGCAGCCAAGGGGGCCTATACTATGGCTACACCTTC
TRBV14	TRBD1	TRBJ1-2	NA	16	CASSQIRDRGSYGYTF	TGTGCCAGCAGCCAAATCCGGGACAGGGGCTCCTATGGCTACACCTTC
TRBV29-1	NA	TRBJ1-2	NA	13	CSGEGPEAYGYTF	TGCAGCGGGGAGGGACCGGAAGCTTATGGCTACACCTTC
TRBV28	NA	TRBJ1-4	NA	16	CASSFRFEARGEKLFF	TGTGCCAGCAGTTTCCGTTTCGAGGCTCGTGGGGAAAAACTGTTTTTT
TRBV9	NA	TRBJ1-1	few	14	CASSVRERNTEAFF	TGTGCCAGCAGCGTACGGGAAAGGAACACTGAAGCTTTCTTT
TRBV6-5	NA	TRBJ2-7	NA	13	CASSYSRAYEQYF	TGTGCCAGCAGTTACTCCAGGGCCTACGAGCAGTACTTC
TRBV4-3	NA	TRBJ1-1	few	14	CASSQLGPVAEAFF	TGCGCCAGCAGCCAACTGGGACCCGTCGCTGAAGCTTTCTTT